This T cell receptor (beta chain) appears in the sequencing data of a study of T cell responses to AZD1222 COVID-19 vaccine. Overall study results and limits: Within unmutated variant regions lay the reported targets of nearly half of spike-specific TCRs. There were vaccine-associated CD4 TCRs across spike, dominant at 160-218 and 743-854.

Germline loops: CDR1 SGHKS, CDR2 YYEKEE (reference sequence). The CDR3 length is 16 residues. The V end lost 1 base, the J end lost 5 bases, and 16 bases lay between the germline ends. Regarding this clone: Its antigen is undetermined.

Data came from immunoSEQ multiplex PCR; TCRdb stores just in-frame clones and leaves some out. This table has roughly 150,000 clones, roughly 89% appearing once. The genes are TRBV5-5 and TRBJ2-1, with a possible D match to TRBD1 (5 bases). The material was peripheral blood, obtained on day 0 of AZD1222 vaccination. This sequence originates from an adult in good health. CDR3 amino acids: CASSLRGGSQDNEQFF. The CDR3 nucleotides are TGTGCCAGCAGCTTGAGGGGTGGGTCACAGGACAATGAGCAGTTCTTC. The full variable domain, completed using reference TRBV5-5 and TRBJ2-1, is DAGVTQSPTHLIKTRGQQVTLRCSPISGHKSVSWYQQVLGQGPQFIFQYYEKEERGRGNFPDRFSARQFPNYSSELNVNALLLGDSALYLCASSLRGGSQDNEQFFGPGTRLTVL.